The TCR beta chain under discussion was sequenced for a study of cytomegalovirus exposure and HLA in healthy donors. Study conclusions and caveats: In an earlier analysis, most TCR beta V segments were productive about 87% or about 30% of the time. Cytomegalovirus-associated status was assigned to more than 150 TCR beta chains. Roughly uniform sequencing depth across donors was assumed, possibly incorrectly. There were reportedly fewer N-insertions in an Asian-associated ancestry cluster than the approximately 630-donor mean, in a later analysis.

CDR1 is SGHRS and CDR2 is YFSETQ in the germline V gene. This CDR3 is built from 17 residues. V was trimmed by 3 bases and J by 0 bases, leaving 16 bases between them. Use of 60 Vbeta and 13 Jbeta primers characterized the PCR. Sequencing was performed with immunoSEQ multiplex PCR; in TCRdb, only in-frame clones are kept and a portion is missing. The repertoire holds approximately 190,000 clones, with around 85% as singletons. A remark on this clone: The antigen remains unidentified.

Input material: PBMCs. This receptor was identified in a man aged 50 to 59 in good health and CMV-seronegative. V is TRBV5-1 and J is TRBJ2-4, with D possibly matching TRBD1 (5 bases). CDR3 in amino acids: CASSSRLGDSAKNIQYF. The CDR3 coding sequence is TGCGCCAGCAGCTCCCGCTTAGGGGATTCAGCCAAAAACATTCAGTACTTC. The variable domain in full, completed from reference TRBV5-1 and TRBJ2-4, reads KAGVTQTPRYLIKTRGQQVTLSCSPISGHRSVSWYQQTPGQGLQFLFEYFSETQRNKGNFPGRFSGRQFSNSRSEMNVSTLELGDSALYLCASSSRLGDSAKNIQYFGAGTRLSVL.